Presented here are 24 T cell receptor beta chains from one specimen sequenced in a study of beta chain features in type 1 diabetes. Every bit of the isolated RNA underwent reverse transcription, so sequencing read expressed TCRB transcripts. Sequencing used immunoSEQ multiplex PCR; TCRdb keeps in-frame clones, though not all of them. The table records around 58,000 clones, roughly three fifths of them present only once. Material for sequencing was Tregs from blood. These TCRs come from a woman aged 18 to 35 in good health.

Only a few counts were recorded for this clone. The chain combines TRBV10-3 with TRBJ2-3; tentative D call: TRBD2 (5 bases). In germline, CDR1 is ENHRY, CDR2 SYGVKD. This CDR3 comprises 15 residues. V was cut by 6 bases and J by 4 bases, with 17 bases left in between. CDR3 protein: CAISSSSRPPDTQYF. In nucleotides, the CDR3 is TGTGCCATCAGCTCTAGCTCGCGGCCCCCAGATACGCAGTATTTT.

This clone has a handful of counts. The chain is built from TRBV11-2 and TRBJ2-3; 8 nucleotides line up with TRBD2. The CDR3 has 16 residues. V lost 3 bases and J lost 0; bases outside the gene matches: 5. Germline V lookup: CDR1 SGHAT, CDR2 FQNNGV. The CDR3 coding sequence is TGTGCCAGCAGCTTCTTAGCGGGGATTAGCACAGATACGCAGTATTTT. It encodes CASSFLAGISTDTQYF.

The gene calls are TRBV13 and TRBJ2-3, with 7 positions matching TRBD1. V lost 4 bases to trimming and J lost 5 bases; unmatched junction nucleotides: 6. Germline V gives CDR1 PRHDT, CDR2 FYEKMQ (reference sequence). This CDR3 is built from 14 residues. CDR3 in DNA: TGTGCCAGCAGCTACCGGGACAGAAGAGATACGCAGTATTTT. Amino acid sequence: CASSYRDRRDTQYF. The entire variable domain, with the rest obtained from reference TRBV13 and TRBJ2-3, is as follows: AAGVIQSPRHLIKEKRETATLKCYPIPRHDTVYWYQQGPGQDPQFLISFYEKMQSDKGSIPDRFSAQQFSDYHSELNMSSLELGDSALYFCASSYRDRRDTQYFGPGTRLTVL.

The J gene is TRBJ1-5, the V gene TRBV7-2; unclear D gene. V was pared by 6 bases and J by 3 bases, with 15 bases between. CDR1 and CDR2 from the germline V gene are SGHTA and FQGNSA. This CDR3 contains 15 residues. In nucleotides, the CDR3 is TGTGCCAGCAGTTACGTGGCAGGTGACAATCAGCCCCAGCATTTT. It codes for CASSYVAGDNQPQHF.

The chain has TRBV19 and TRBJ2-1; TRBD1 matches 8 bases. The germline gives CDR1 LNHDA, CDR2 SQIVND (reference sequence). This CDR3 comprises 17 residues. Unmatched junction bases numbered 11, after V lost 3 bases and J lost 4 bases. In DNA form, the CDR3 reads TGTGCCAGTAGTATCAGAAGTACGGGACAGGCGTACAATGAGCAGTTCTTC. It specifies CASSIRSTGQAYNEQFF.

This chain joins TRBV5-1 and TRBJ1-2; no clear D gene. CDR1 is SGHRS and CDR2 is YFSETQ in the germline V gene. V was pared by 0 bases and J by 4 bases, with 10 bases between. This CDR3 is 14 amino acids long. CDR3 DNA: TGCGCCAGCAGCTTGGCCGGGGAGTCCTATGGCTACACCTTC. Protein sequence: CASSLAGESYGYTF.

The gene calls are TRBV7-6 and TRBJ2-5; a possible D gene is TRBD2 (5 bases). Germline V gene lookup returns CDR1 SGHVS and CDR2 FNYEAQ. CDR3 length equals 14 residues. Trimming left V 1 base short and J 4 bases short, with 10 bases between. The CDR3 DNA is TGTGCCAGCAGCTTAGAAGGTCGGGGAGAGACCCAGTACTTC. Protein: CASSLEGRGETQYF.

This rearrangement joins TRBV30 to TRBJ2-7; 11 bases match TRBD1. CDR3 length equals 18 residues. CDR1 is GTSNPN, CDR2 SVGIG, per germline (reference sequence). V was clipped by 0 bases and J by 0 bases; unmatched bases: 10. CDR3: CAWSVTGQGVRSSYEQYF. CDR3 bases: TGTGCCTGGAGTGTTACGGGACAGGGGGTCAGGAGCTCCTACGAGCAGTACTTC.

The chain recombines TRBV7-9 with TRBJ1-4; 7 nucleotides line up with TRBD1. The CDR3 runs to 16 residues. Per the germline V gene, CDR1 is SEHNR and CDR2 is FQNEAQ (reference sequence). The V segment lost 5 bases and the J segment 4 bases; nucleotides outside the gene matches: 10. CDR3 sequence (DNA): TGTGCCAGCAGCGCAGCCTCGGGACAGCTTAATGAAAAACTGTTTTTT. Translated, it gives CASSAASGQLNEKLFF.

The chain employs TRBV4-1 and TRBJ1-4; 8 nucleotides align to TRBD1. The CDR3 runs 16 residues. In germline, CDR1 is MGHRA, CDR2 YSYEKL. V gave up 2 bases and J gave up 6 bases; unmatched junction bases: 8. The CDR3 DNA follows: TGCGCCAGCAGCCAATTACGGACAGGGATTGATGAAAAACTGTTTTTT. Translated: CASSQLRTGIDEKLFF.

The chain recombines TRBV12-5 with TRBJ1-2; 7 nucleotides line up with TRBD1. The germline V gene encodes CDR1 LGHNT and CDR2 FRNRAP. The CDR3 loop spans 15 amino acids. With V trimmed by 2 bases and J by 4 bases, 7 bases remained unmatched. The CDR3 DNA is TGTGCTAGTGGTTTGAGTGCAGGGGGTTTCTATGGCTACACCTTC. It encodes CASGLSAGGFYGYTF.

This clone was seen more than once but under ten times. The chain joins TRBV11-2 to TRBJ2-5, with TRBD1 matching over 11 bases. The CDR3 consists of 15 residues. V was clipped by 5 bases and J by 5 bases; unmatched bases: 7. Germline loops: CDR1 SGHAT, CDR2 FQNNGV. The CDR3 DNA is TGTGCCAGCAGCCCGAGAGGACAGGGGGCGGAGACCCAGTACTTC. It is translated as CASSPRGQGAETQYF.

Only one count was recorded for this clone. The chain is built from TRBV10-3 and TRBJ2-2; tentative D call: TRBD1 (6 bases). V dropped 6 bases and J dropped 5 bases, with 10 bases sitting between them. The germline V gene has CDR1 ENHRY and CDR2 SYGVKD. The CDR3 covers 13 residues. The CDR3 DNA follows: TGTGCCATCAGCACACAGGGTACCGGGGAGCTGTTTTTT. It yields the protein CAISTQGTGELFF.

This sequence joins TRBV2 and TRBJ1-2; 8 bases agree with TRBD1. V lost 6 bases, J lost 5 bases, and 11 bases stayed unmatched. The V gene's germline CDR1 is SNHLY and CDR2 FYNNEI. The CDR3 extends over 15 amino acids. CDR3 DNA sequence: TGTGCCAGCAGACCCGGACAGGGATTTTCTTATGGCTACACCTTC. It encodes CASRPGQGFSYGYTF.

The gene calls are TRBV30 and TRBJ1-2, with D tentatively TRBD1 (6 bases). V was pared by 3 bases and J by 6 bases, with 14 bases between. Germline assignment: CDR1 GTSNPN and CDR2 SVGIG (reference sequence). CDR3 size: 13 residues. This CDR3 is CAWRSNRVDGYTF. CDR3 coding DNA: TGTGCCTGGAGAAGTAACAGGGTCGATGGCTACACCTTC.

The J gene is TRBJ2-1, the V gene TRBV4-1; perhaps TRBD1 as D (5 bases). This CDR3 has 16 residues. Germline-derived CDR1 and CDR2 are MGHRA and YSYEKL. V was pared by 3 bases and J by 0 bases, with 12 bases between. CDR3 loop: CASSQVDSSSYNEQFF. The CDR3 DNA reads TGCGCCAGCAGCCAGGTAGACAGCAGCTCCTACAATGAGCAGTTCTTC.

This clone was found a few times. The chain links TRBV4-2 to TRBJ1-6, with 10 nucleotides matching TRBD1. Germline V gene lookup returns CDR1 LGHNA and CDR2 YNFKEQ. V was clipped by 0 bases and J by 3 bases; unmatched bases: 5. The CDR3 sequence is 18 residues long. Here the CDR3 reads CASSQDLWTGGYNSPLHF. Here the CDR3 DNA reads TGTGCCAGCAGCCAAGATTTGTGGACAGGGGGCTATAATTCACCCCTCCACTTT.

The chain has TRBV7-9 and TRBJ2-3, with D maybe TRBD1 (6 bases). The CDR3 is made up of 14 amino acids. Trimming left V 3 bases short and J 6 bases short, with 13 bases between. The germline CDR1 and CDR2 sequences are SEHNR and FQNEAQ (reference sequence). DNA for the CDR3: TGTGCCAGCAGCTTGGGTGGTGGGGGCGATACGCAGTATTTT. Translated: CASSLGGGGDTQYF.

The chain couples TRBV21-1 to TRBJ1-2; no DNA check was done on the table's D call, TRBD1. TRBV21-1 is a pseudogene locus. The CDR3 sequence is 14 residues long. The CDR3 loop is CASSKPDRIIGYTF. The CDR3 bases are TGTGCCAGCAGCAAACCTGACAGGATAATTGGCTACACCTTC.

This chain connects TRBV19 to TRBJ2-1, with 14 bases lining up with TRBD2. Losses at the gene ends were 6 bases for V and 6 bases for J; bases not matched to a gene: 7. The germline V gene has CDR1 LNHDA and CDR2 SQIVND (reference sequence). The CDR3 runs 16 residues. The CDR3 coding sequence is TGTGCCAGTAGCTTGCCGGGACTAGCGGGGGCCAATGAGCAGTTCTTC. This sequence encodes CASSLPGLAGANEQFF.

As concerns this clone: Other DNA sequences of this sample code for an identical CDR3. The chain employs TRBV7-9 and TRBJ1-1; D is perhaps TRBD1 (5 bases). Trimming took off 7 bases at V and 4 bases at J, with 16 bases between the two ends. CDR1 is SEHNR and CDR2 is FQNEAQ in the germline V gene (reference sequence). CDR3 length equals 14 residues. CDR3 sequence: CASTSSGGSTEAFF. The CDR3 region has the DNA TGTGCCAGCACCTCATCCGGGGGGTCCACTGAAGCTTTCTTT.

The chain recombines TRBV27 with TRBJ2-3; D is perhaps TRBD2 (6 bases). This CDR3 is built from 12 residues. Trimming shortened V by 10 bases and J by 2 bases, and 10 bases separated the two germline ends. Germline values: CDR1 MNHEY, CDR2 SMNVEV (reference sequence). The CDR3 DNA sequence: TGTGCCACCCGGGGGTACACAGATACGCAGTATTTT. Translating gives CATRGYTDTQYF.

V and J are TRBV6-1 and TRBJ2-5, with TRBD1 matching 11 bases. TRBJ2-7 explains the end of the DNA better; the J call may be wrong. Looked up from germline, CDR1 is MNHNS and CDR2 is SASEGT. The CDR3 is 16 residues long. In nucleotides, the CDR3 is TGTGCCAGCAGCGAAAACGGACAGGGGGCCACCTACGAGCAGTACTTC. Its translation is CASSENGQGATYEQYF.

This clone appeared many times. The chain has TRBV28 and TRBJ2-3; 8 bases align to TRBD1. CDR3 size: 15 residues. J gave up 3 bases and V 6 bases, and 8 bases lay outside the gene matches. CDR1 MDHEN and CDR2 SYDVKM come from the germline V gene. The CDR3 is CASRPLGDRTDTQYF. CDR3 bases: TGTGCCAGCAGACCCCTGGGGGACAGGACAGATACGCAGTATTTT.